This T cell receptor beta chain comes out of a study of T cells in Graves' hyperthyroidism and ophthalmopathy. Study-wide results and caveats: Stable hyperthyroidism was told apart from ophthalmopathy by a model built on 13 V-J features.

Germline V CDR1 and CDR2: MNHNS, SASEGT. The CDR3 totals 13 residues. TCR beta CDR3 regions were amplified from RNA transcripts. In the first-round RT-PCR of the TCR CDR3, the HTBI primer set was used. TCRdb independently ran MiXCR on the multiplex PCR reads; one entry per CDR3 protein. The profile covers about 570,000 distinct CDR3 sequences, with more than 45% appearing a single time and 15% to 20% taken by the ten largest. In its sample, this clonotype was seen many times. Its antigen is currently unknown. The junction shows a germline mismatch at one end, possibly a read error. This rearrangement joins TRBV6-1 to TRBJ2-7, with D perhaps given as TRBD1 or TRBD2 (5 bases each). The sequenced sample was peripheral blood or thyroid tissue (not recorded which). This clonotype was sampled from an adult woman with Graves' disease, either hyperthyroidism or ophthalmopathy (not recorded which). The CDR3 nucleotides read TGTGCCAGCCGGGACGGACAAAACTACGAACAGTACTTC. This gives the protein CASRDGQNYEQYF.